A single sample gave rise to the 2 T cell receptor beta chains below, sequenced in a study of blood T cell repertoires in COVID-19. Assay used: immunoSEQ multiplex PCR; TCRdb lists only in-frame clones, some missing. The sample contains 280,000 or so clones, roughly 90% of which appear only once. The sequencing sample was made of peripheral blood. Receptor source: a young man with active or convalescent COVID-19.

The chain combines TRBV12-5 with TRBJ2-3; 9 positions agree with TRBD1. The germline gives CDR1 LGHNT, CDR2 FRNRAP. This CDR3 contains 15 residues. Trimming removed 6 bases from V and 4 bases from J; junction bases left unmatched: 8. CDR3 DNA: TGTGCTAGTGGCCTCATACAGGGGGCATCAGATACGCAGTATTTT. Its protein product is CASGLIQGASDTQYF.

The rearrangement uses TRBV6-1 and TRBJ2-2; 9 bases match TRBD1. Per germline, CDR1 MNHNS and CDR2 SASEGT. CDR3 length: 18 amino acids. J lost 3 bases, V lost 1 base, and 9 bases had no gene match. As DNA, the CDR3 is TGTGCCAGCAGTGAAGGGAGTCGGGACAGGGAAGACACCGGGGAGCTGTTTTTT. Its translation is CASSEGSRDREDTGELFF.